Listed here is a single T cell receptor beta chain. The entry originates in a study of control samples from healthy donors and cancer patients. Measured with immunoSEQ multiplex PCR; TCRdb has only the in-frame clones, and not every one. The table includes approximately 140,000 clones, 90% to 95% detected once. V was pared by 0 bases and J by 8 bases, with 21 bases between. Germline V gene lookup returns CDR1 LGHNA and CDR2 YSLEER. The CDR3 runs to 17 residues. V gene TRBV4-3 combines with J gene TRBJ2-3; D might be TRBD2 (5 bases). The sample taken for sequencing was blood. The receptor comes from a man in his forties or fifties in good health. CDR3 in DNA: TGCGCCAGCAGCCAAGATAAAGAGCGAGGGAGTGACGGTACGCAGTATTTT. This translates into CASSQDKERGSDGTQYF.